Each of the 5 T cell receptor beta chains below was sequenced from the same sample in a study of blood T cell repertoires in COVID-19. Only in-frame clones appear in the TCRdb table, and some are missing; sequencing was by immunoSEQ multiplex PCR. The sample lists about 280,000 clones; roughly 80% were seen once. Sequencing input: PBMCs or T cells enriched from blood (not recorded which). Every receptor here comes from a man aged 35-49 years who had been exposed to COVID-19.

The chain uses TRBV6-5 and TRBJ1-5, with D tentatively TRBD1 (6 bases). The CDR3 totals 13 residues. CDR1 is MNHEY and CDR2 is SVGAGI in the germline V gene. V lost 10 bases to trimming and J lost 6 bases, with 16 bases between them. Here the CDR3 reads CATTGGLGQPQHF. CDR3 sequence (DNA): TGTGCCACCACGGGGGGGCTGGGTCAGCCCCAGCATTTT.

J is TRBJ1-2 and V is TRBV9; D remains unclear. Germline CDR1 is SGDLS and CDR2 is YYNGEE. Trimming took off 5 bases at V and 0 bases at J, with 17 bases between the two ends. The CDR3 is 16 amino acids. CDR3 sequence reads: CASSDPRFQANYGYTF. The DNA for the CDR3 is TGTGCCAGCAGTGATCCACGGTTCCAGGCTAACTATGGCTACACCTTC.

The gene calls are TRBV19 and TRBJ1-2; 8 nucleotides line up with TRBD1. V dropped 9 bases and J dropped 4; count of bases not matched to a gene: 1. The CDR3 is 11 residues long. Germline-derived CDR1 and CDR2 are LNHDA and SQIVND (reference sequence). The CDR3 nucleotides are TGTGCCAGCGGGACAGGCTATGGCTACACCTTC. Its protein product is CASGTGYGYTF.

This chain joins TRBV27 and TRBJ2-2; 7 nucleotides agree with TRBD1. CDR1 is MNHEY and CDR2 is SMNVEV in the germline V gene (reference sequence). CDR3 length: 16 residues. V was pared by 2 bases and J by 1 base, with 4 bases of the junction left unmatched. The CDR3 DNA reads TGTGCCAGCAGTTTAATCGGGACAGTGAACACCGGGGAGCTGTTTTTT. It translates to CASSLIGTVNTGELFF.

The gene calls are TRBV6-6 and TRBJ2-1; the match to TRBD2 covers 13 bases. The V gene's germline CDR1 is MNHNY and CDR2 SVGAGI (reference sequence). The CDR3 covers 13 residues. J lost 7 bases, V lost 10 bases, and 4 bases had no gene match. The CDR3 nucleotides read TGTGCCATCCAGACTAGCGGGGGGAATGAGCAGTTCTTC. As protein: CAIQTSGGNEQFF.